This T cell receptor beta chain was sequenced for a study of control samples from healthy donors and cancer patients. TCRdb's copy holds only in-frame clones and misses some; the assay was immunoSEQ multiplex PCR. The sample carries under 200,000 clones, 90% to 95% recorded once. The germline gives CDR1 MNHEY, CDR2 SVGAGI. The CDR3 is made up of 13 amino acids. Trimming stripped 0 bases from V and 6 bases from J, with 6 bases between. The source of this sequence is a woman in her 30s in good health. This chain joins TRBV6-5 and TRBJ2-1, with a possible D match to TRBD2 (5 bases). What was sequenced was blood. DNA for the CDR3: TGTGCCAGCAGTTACTCTCGGGGCAATGAGCAGTTCTTC. This translates into CASSYSRGNEQFF.